This T cell receptor (beta chain) was recorded in a study of control samples from healthy donors and cancer patients. Produced via immunoSEQ multiplex PCR; TCRdb's table is partial and in-frame only. Seen here are 100,000 to 150,000 clones, approximately 91% observed once, and the top ten hold roughly 3.2%. This receptor was obtained from a man aged 45-60 years in good health. The sample was blood.

The CDR3 DNA reads as TGTGCCAGCAGCCACCGACCTCAACTAGCGGGGGGAATAAGTAACCAAGAGACCCAGTACTTC. Amino acids: CASSHRPQLAGGISNQETQYF. The rearrangement joins TRBV3-1 (or the pseudogene TRBV3-2) to TRBJ2-5; 12 bases match TRBD2. Trimming cost V 3 bases and J 0 bases; bases outside gene matches: 17. Germline CDR1 and CDR2: LGHDT and YNNKEL (reference sequence). CDR3 length: 21 amino acids.